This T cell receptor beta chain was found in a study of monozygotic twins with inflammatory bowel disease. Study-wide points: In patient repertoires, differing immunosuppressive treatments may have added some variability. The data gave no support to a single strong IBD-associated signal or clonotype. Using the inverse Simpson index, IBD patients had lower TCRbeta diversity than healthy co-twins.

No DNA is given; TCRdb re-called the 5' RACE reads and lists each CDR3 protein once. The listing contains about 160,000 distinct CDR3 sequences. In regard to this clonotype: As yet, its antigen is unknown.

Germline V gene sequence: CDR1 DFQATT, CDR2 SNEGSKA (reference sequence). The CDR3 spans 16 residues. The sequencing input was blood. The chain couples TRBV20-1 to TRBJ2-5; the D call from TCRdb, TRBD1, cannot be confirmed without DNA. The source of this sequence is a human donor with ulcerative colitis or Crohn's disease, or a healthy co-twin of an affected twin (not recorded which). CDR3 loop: CSAIIRRTGRIGTQYF.